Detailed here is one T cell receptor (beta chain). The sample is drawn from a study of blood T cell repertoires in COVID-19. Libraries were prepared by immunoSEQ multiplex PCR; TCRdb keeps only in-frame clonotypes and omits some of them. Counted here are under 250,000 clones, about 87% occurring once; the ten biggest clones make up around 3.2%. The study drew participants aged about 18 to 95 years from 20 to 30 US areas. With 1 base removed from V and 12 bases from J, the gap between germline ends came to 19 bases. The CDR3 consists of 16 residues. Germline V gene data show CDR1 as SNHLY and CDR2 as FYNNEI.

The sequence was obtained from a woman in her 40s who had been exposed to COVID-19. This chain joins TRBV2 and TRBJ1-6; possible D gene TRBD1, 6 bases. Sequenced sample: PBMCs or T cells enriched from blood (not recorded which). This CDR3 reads CASSEVLGAPFGPLHF. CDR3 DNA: TGTGCCAGCAGTGAAGTTCTGGGGGCCCCTTTCGGACCCCTCCACTTT.